The text below deals with one T cell receptor beta chain. With TRAV- and TRBV-specific primers, first-strand cDNA was made, covering the alpha and beta chains. The TCRs were subjected to amplification over around 18 PCR cycles employing a constant-region primer in conjunction with a V-primer adapter. The mRNA which had been isolated was amplified by in vitro transcription. TCRdb passed the reads through MiXCR, listing each CDR3 protein once. The data show roughly 10,000 distinct CDR3 sequences, approximately 42% seen once. Ipilimumab, nivolumab, aspirin, low-dose cyclophosphamide and low-dose radiotherapy were administered to donors. The sample originates from a study of low-dose radiotherapy and immunotherapy resistance in tumors. Study-wide background: For Cohort 1, fractions of 0.5 Gy were given every 2 weeks, reaching 6.5 Gy overall. Cohort 2 patients were irradiated with 1 Gy every two weeks, reaching 13 Gy over 26 weeks.

CDR1 and CDR2 (germline): MNHEY, SVGEGT. The CDR3 is 14 amino acids. V lost 0 bases and J lost 9, with 12 bases in between. The J gene is TRBJ2-1, the V gene TRBV6-2 or TRBV6-3; no reliable D call. The sequence derives from a human donor with advanced metastatic prostate, ovarian, gallbladder or colorectal cancer (not recorded which). This table probably holds off-target reads from a library built for another chain. In DNA, the CDR3 is TGTGCCAGCAGTTACTCGGATCAGGCGACTGAGCAGTTCTTC. Amino acids: CASSYSDQATEQFF.